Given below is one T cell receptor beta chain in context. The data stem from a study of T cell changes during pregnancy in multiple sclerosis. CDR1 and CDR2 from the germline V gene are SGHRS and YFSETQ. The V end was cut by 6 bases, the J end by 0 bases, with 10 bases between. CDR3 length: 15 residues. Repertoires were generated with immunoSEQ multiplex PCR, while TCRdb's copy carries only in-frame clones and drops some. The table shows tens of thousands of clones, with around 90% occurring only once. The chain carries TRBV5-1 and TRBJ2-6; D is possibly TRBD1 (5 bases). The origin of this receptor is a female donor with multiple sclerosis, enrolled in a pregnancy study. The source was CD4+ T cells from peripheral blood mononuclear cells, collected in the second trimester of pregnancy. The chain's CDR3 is CASTQTASGANVLTF. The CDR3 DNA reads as TGCGCCAGCACACAGACAGCCTCTGGGGCCAACGTCCTGACTTTC.